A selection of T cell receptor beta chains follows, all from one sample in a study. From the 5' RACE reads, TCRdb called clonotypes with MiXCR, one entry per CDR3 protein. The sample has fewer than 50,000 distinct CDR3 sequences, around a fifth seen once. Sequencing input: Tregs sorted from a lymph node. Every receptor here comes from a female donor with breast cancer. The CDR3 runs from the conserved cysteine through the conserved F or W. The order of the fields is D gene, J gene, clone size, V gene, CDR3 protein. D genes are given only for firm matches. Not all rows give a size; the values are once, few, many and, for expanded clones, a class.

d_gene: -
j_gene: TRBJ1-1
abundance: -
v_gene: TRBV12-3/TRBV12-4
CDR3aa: CATLEADITEAFF

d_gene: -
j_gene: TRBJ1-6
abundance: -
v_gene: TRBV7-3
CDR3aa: CASSSSFNSPLHF

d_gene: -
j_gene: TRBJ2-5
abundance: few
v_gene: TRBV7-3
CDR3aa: CASSSGGAGAETQYF

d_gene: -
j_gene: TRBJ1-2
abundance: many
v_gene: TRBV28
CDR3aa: CASRPLMGAGGYTF

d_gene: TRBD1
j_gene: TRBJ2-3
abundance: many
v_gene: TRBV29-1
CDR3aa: CSVEQGADTQYF

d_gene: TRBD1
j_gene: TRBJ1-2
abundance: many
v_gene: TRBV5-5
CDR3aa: CASSPGQGAFGYTF

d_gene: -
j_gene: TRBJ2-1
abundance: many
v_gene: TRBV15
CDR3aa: CATSRGGPPLDNEQFF

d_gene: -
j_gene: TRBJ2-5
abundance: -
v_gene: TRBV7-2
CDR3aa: CASSWGSQETQYF

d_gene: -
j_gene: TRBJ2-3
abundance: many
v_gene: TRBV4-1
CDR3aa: CASSLGLVTDTQYF

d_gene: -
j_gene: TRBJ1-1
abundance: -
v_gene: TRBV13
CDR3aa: CASSLDVNEMWAFF

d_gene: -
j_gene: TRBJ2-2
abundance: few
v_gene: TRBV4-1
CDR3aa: CASSQVPGTNTGELFF

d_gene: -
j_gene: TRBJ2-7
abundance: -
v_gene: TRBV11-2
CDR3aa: CASSSRPAPYEQYF

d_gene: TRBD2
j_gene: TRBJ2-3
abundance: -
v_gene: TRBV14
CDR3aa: CASSQVGLAGADTQYF

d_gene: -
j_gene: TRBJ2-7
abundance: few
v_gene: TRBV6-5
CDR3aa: CASTGQDNVRYF

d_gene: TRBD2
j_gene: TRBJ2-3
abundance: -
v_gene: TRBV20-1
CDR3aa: CSARDGLAGTDTQYF

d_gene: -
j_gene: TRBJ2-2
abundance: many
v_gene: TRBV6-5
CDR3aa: CASSYSAGELFF

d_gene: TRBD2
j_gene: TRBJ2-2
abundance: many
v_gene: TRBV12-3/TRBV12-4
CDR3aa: CASSSRTSERNELFF

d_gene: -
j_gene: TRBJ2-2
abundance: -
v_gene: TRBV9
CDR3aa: CASSVRYTGELFF

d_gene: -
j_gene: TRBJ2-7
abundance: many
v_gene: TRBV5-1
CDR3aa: CASSRQGRTSYEQYF

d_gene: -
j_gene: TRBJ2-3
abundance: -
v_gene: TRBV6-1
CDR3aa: CASSERGGARGADTQYF

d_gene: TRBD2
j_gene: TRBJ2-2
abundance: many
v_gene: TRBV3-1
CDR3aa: CASSLWTSGAGELFF

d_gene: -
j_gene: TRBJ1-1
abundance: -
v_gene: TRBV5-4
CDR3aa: CASSLDRGAAFF

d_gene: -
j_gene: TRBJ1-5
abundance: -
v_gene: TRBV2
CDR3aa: CASSEVTASNQPQHF

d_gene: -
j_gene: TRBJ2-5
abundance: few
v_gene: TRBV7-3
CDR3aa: CASSLSDRESKYF

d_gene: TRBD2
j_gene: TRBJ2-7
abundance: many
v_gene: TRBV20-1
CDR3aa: CSARRGLAGSYEQYF

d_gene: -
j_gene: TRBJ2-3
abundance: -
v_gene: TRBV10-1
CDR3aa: CASSGDPNLPDTQYF

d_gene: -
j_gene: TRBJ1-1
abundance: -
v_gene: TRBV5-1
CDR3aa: CASSSRKGNTEAFF

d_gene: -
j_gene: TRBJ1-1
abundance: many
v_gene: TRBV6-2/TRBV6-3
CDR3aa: CASRQPALRVNTEAFF

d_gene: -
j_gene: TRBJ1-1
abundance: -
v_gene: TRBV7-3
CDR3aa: CASSPPGGGTEAFF

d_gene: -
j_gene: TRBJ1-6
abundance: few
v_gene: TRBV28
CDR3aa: CASSLAEGLRSPLHF

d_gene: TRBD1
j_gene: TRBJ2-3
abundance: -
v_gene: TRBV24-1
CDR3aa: CATSDVDRDADTQYF

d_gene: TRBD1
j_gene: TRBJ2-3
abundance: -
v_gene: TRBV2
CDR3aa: CASNGDSSPRDTQYF

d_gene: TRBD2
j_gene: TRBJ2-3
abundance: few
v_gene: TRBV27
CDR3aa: CASKGLAGDTQYF

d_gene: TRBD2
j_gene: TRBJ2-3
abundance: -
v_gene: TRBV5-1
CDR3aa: CASSSLAGAKVRYF

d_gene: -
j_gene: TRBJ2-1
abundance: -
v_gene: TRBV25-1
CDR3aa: CASSDDQGYNEQFF

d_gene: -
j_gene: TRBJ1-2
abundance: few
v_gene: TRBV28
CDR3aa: CASSPHMGVDYGYTF